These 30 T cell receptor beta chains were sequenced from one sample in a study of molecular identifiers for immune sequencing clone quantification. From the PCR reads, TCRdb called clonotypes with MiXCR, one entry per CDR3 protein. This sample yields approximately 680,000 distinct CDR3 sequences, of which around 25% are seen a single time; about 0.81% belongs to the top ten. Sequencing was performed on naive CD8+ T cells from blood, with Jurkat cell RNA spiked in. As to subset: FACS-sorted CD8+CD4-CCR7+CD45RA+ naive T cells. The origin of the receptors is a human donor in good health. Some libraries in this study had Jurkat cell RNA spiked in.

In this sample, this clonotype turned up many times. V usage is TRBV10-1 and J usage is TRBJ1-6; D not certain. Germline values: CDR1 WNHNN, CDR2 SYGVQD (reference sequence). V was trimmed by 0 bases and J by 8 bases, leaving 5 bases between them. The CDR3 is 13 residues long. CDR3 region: CASSESWDSPLHF. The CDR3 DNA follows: TGCGCCAGCAGTGAGTCGTGGGATTCACCCCTCCACTTT.

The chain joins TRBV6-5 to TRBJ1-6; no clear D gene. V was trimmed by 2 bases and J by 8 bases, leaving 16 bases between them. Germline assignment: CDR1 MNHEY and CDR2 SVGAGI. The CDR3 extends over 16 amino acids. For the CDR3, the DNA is TGTGCCAGCAGTTACGCAGACGGAGGGATTGATTCACCCCTCCACTTT. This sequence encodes CASSYADGGIDSPLHF.

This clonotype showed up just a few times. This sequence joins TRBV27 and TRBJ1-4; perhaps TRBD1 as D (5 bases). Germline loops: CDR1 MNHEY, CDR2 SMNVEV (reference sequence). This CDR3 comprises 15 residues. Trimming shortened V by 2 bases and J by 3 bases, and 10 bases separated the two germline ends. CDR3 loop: CASSLVWDSNEKLFF. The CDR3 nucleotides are TGTGCCAGCAGTTTAGTGTGGGACTCTAATGAAAAACTGTTTTTT.

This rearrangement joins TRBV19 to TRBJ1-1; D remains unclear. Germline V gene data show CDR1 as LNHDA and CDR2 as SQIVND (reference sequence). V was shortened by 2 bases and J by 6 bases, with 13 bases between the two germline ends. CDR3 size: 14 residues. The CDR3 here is CASSIRAMSAEAFF. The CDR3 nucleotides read TGTGCCAGTAGTATAAGGGCAATGTCGGCTGAAGCTTTCTTT.

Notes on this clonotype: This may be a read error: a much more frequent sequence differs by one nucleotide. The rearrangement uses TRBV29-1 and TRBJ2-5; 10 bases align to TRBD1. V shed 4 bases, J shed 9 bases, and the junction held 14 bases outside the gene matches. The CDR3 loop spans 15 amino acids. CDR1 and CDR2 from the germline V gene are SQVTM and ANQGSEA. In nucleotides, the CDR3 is TGCAGCGTTGGAGAACGAGGACAGGGGGGTGAGCCCCAGTACTTC. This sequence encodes CSVGERGQGGEPQYF.

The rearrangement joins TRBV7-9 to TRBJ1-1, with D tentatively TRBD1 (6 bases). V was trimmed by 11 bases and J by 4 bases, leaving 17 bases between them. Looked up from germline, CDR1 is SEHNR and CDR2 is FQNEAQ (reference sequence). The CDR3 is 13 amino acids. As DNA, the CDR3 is TGTGCCGGCACTACCGGGACATCCACTGAAGCTTTCTTT. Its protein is CAGTTGTSTEAFF.

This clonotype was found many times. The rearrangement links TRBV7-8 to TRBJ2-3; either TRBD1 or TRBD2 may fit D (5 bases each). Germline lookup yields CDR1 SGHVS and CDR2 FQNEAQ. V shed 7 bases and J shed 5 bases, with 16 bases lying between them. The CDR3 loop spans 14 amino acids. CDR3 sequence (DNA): TGTGCCAGCACTAAAAACCAGGGACGAGATACGCAGTATTTT. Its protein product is CASTKNQGRDTQYF.

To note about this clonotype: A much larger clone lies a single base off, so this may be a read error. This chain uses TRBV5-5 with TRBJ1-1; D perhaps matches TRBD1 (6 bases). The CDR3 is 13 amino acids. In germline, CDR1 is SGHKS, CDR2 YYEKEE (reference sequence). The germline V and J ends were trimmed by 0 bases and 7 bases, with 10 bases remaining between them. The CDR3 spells CASSLVQGLEAFF. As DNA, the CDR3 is TGTGCCAGCAGCTTGGTGCAGGGGCTTGAAGCTTTCTTT.

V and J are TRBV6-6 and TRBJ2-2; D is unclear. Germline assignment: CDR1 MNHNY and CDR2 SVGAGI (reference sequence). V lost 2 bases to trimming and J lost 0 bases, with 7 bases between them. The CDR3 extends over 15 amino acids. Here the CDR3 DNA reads TGTGCCAGCAGTTACGCATCGGCGAACACCGGGGAGCTGTTTTTT. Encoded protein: CASSYASANTGELFF.

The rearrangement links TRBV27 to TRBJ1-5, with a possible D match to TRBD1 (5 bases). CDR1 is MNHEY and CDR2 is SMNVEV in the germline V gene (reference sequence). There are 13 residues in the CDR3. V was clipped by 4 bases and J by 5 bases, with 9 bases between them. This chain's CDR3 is CASSWGEYQPQHF. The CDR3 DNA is TGTGCCAGCAGTTGGGGGGAGTATCAGCCCCAGCATTTT.

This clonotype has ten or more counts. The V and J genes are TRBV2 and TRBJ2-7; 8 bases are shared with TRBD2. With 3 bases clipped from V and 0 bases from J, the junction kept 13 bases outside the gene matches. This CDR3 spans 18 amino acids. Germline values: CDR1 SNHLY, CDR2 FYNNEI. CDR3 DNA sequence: TGTGCCAGCAGTGATCTCATGAGCGGGGGCCAGAGCTCCTACGAGCAGTACTTC. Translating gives CASSDLMSGGQSSYEQYF.

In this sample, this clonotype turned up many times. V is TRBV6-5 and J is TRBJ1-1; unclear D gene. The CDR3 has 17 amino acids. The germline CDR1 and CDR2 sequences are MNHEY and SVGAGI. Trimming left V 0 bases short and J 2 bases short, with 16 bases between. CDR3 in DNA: TGTGCCAGCAGTTACTCTTATGGGAGCAGGAGAAACACTGAAGCTTTCTTT. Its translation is CASSYSYGSRRNTEAFF.

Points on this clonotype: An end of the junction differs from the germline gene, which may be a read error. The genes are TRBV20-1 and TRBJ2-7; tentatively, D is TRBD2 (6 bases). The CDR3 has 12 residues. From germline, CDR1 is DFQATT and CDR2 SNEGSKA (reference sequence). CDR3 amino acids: CSARDSTYELYF. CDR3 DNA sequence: TGCAGTGCTCGGGACTCAACCTACGAGCTGTACTTC.

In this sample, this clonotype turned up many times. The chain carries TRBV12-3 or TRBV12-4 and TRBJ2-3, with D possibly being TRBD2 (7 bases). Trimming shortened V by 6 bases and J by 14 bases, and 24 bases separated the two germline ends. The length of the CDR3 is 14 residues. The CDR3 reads CASSRRGAQVSMYF. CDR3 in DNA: TGTGCCAGCAGCCGTCGGGGGGCCCAGGTGTCTATGTATTTT.

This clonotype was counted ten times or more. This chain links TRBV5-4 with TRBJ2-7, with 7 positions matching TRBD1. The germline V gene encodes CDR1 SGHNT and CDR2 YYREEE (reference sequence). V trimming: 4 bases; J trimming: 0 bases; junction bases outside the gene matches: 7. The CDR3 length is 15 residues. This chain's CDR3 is CASSAYRGSSYEQYF. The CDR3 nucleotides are TGTGCCAGCAGCGCCTACAGGGGTAGCTCCTACGAGCAGTACTTC.

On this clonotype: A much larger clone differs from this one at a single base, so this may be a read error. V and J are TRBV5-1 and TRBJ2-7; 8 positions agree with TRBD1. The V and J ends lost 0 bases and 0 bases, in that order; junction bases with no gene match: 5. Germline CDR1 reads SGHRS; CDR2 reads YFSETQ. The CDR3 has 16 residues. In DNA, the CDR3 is TGCGCCAGCAGCTTGGAGCCCGGGACAGGCTCCTACGAGCAGTACTTC. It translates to CASSLEPGTGSYEQYF.

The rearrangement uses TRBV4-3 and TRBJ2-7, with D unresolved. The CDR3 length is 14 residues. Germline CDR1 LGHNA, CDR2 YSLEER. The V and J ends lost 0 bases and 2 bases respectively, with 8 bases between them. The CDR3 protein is CASSQEKGTYEQYF. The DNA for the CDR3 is TGCGCCAGCAGCCAAGAAAAGGGAACCTACGAGCAGTACTTC.

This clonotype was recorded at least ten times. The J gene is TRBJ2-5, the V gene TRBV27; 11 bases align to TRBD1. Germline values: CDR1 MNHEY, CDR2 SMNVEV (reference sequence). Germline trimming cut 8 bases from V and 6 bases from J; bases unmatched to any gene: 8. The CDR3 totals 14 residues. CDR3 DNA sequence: TGTGCCAGCTCTACGGGACAGGGGGTACAGACCCAGTACTTC. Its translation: CASSTGQGVQTQYF.

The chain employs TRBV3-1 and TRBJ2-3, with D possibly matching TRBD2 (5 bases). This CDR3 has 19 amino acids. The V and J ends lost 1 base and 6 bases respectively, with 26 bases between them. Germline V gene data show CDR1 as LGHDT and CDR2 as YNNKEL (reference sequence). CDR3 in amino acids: CASSQVFGGGIGVIDTQYF. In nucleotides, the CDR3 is TGTGCCAGCAGCCAAGTTTTTGGAGGCGGTATTGGGGTCATCGATACGCAGTATTTT.

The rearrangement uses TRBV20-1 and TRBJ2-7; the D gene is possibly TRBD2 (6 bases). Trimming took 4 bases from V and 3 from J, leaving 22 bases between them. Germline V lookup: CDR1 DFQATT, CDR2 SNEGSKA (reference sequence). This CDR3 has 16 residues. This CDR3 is CSANSRDDQRVYEQYF. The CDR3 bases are TGCAGTGCTAACAGCCGGGACGATCAGCGGGTCTACGAGCAGTACTTC.

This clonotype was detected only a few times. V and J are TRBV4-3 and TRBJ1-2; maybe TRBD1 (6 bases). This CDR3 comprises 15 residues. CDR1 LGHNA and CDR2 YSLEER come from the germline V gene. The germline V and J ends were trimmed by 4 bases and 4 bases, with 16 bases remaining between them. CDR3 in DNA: TGCGCCAGCAGCCCAGTTATACAGGGTGGCTATGGCTACACCTTC. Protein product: CASSPVIQGGYGYTF.

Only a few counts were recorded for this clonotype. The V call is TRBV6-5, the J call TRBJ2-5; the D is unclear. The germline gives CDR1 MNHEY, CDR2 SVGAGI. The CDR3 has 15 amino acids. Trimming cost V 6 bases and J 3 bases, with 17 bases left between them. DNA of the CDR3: TGTGCCAGCAGCTCCCGGAGTTTCGGAGAAGAGACCCAGTACTTC. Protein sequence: CASSSRSFGEETQYF.

CDR3 bases: TGTGCCAGTACTCCCACAGGGAATCAGCCCCAGCATTTT. Its translation is CASTPTGNQPQHF. The chain has TRBV19 and TRBJ1-5; perhaps TRBD1 as D (6 bases). Trimming removed 7 bases at V and 4 bases at J, with 11 bases between. Germline loops: CDR1 LNHDA, CDR2 SQIVND (reference sequence). The CDR3 contains 13 residues.

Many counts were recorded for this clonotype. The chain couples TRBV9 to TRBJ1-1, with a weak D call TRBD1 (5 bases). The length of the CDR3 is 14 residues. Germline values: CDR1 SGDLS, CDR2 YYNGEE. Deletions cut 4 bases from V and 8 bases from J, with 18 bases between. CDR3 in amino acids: CASSIGSRVQEAFF. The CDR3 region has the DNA TGTGCCAGCAGCATCGGTTCCAGGGTCCAGGAAGCTTTCTTT.

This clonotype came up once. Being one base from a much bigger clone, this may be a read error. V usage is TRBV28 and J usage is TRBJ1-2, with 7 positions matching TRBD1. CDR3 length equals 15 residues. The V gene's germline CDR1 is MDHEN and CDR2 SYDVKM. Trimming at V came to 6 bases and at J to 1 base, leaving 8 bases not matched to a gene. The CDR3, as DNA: TGTGCCAGCAGCCAAGACGACAGGGATAACTATGGCTACACCTTC. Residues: CASSQDDRDNYGYTF.

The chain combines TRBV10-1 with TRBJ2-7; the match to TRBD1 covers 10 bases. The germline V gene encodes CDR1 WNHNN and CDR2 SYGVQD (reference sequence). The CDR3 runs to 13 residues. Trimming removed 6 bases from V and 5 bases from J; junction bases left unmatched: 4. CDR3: CASRPGQGNEQYF. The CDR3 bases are TGCGCCAGCAGACCGGGACAGGGGAACGAGCAGTACTTC.

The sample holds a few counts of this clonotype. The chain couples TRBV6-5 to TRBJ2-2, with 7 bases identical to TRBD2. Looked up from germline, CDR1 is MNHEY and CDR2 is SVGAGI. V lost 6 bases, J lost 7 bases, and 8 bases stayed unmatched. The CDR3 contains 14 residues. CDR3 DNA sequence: TGTGCCAGCAGCCCCCAGCGGGGTAACGGGGAGCTGTTTTTT. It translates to CASSPQRGNGELFF.

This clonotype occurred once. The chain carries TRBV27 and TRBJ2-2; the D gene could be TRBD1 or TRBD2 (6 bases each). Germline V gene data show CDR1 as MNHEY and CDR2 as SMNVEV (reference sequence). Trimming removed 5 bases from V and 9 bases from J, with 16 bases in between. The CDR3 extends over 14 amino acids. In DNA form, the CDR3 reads TGTGCCAGCAGTCTAAATAGTGGGGGGCGGGAGCTGTTTTTT. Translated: CASSLNSGGRELFF.

The CDR3 here is CASSMMLGRQPQHF. The CDR3 DNA is TGTGCCAGTAGTATGATGCTCGGACGTCAGCCCCAGCATTTT. The J gene is TRBJ1-5, the V gene TRBV19; no reliable D call. The length of the CDR3 is 14 residues. Between the trimmed V and J ends, which lost 3 bases and 6 bases, there was a span of 12 bases. CDR1 LNHDA and CDR2 SQIVND come from the germline V gene (reference sequence).

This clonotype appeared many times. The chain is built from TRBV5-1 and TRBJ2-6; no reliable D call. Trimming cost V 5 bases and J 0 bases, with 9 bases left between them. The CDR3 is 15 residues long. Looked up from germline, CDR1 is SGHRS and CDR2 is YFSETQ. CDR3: CASSMWYSGANVLTF. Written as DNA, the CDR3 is TGCGCCAGCAGTATGTGGTACTCTGGGGCCAACGTCCTGACTTTC.